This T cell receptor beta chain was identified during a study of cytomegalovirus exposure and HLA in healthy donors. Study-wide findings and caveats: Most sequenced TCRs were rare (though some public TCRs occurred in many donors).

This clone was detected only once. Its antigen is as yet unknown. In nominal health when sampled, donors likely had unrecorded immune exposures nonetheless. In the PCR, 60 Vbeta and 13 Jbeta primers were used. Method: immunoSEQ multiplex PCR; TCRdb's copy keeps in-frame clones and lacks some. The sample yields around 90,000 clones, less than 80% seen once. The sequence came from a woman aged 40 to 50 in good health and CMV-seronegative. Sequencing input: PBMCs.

CDR3 sequence reads: CASSVGAGVLNSPLHF. The CDR3 DNA follows: TGTGCCAGCAGCGTAGGGGCGGGTGTTCTAAATTCACCCCTCCACTTT. V and J are TRBV9 and TRBJ1-6, with D hard to call. CDR3 length: 16 residues. Germline V lookup: CDR1 SGDLS, CDR2 YYNGEE. Trimming stripped 0 bases from V and 7 bases from J, with 14 bases between.